The next 5 T cell receptor beta chains were all read from a single sample in a study of OX40 agonist ivuxolimab in advanced cancers. Method: immunoSEQ multiplex PCR; TCRdb's copy keeps in-frame clones and lacks some. This table holds about 64,000 clones, about 87% found once. Sequencing used CD4+ or CD8+ T cells sorted from blood, obtained in a trial of the OX40 agonist ivuxolimab. These receptors all come from an adult with an advanced solid tumor such as melanoma, head and neck, liver or kidney cancer.

Here the CDR3 reads CAATRARTSYGYTF. DNA of the CDR3: TGTGCCGCCACGAGAGCTCGGACCTCCTATGGCTACACCTTC. The rearrangement joins TRBV19 to TRBJ1-2; D gene unclear. The V gene's germline CDR1 is LNHDA and CDR2 SQIVND (reference sequence). V was pared by 11 bases and J by 4 bases, with 20 bases between. The CDR3 runs 14 residues.

V usage is TRBV5-6 and J usage is TRBJ2-7; the D is unclear. The CDR3 contains 16 residues. Deletions cut 2 bases from V and 2 bases from J, with 17 bases between. Per the germline V gene, CDR1 is SGHDT and CDR2 is YYEEEE. The CDR3 region has the DNA TGTGCCAGCAGCTTTCTGATAGGGCCGTTTACCTACGAGCAGTACTTC. It specifies CASSFLIGPFTYEQYF.

The V and J genes are TRBV10-3 and TRBJ1-1; D unresolved. The V gene lost 3 bases and the J gene lost 0 bases, with 8 bases spanning the gap. Germline loops: CDR1 ENHRY, CDR2 SYGVKD. This CDR3 has 14 amino acids. The CDR3 region has the DNA TGTGCCATCAGTGACAGACTGTTGAACACTGAAGCTTTCTTT. This gives the protein CAISDRLLNTEAFF.

The genes are TRBV28 and TRBJ1-1; D not resolved. Trimming stripped 8 bases from V and 11 bases from J, with 15 bases between. The CDR3 runs 11 residues. The germline V gene has CDR1 MDHEN and CDR2 SYDVKM. The CDR3 region is CASGTALSAFF. As DNA, the CDR3 is TGTGCCAGCGGTACAGCCCTGAGCGCTTTCTTT.

The chain couples TRBV5-1 to TRBJ2-5; D tentatively reads TRBD1 or TRBD2 (5 bases each). The germline V gene encodes CDR1 SGHRS and CDR2 YFSETQ. The CDR3 runs 13 residues. V was pared by 2 bases and J by 1 base, with 6 bases between. The CDR3 DNA reads TGCGCCAGCAGCTTCGGGACCCAAGAGACCCAGTACTTC. This encodes CASSFGTQETQYF.